Presented here are 16 T cell receptor beta chains from one specimen sequenced in a study of shared clonotypes between healthy human individuals. TCRdb's table, derived via immunoSEQ multiplex PCR, lists solely in-frame clones and lacks some. The table lists a few million clones, over 90% of them singletons. Input material: naive CD4+ T cells from PBMCs. Sample subset: CD45RA+ positively selected. Receptors were obtained from a young man in good health. Some clones in this sample may be carry-over from other donors' samples.

V is TRBV11-2 and J is TRBJ2-1; TRBD2 aligns across 10 bases. Unmatched junction bases numbered 8, after V lost 5 bases and J lost 4 bases. CDR1 and CDR2 from the germline V gene are SGHAT and FQNNGV. This CDR3 contains 16 residues. The DNA for the CDR3 is TGTGCCAGCAGCCTAATTGGGACTAGCGTATACAATGAGCAGTTCTTC. Encoded protein: CASSLIGTSVYNEQFF.

The genes are TRBV5-1 and TRBJ2-5; TRBD1 matches at 7 bases. Germline V lookup: CDR1 SGHRS, CDR2 YFSETQ. The CDR3 is 14 amino acids. After removal of 4 bases from V and 5 bases from J, the junction contained 8 bases not matched to a gene. Here the CDR3 reads CASSIPQGSETQYF. For the CDR3, the DNA is TGCGCCAGCAGCATCCCACAGGGGAGCGAGACCCAGTACTTC.

The V call is TRBV6-5, the J call TRBJ2-7, with D maybe TRBD2 (7 bases). The CDR3 is 13 residues long. With 6 bases removed from V and 3 bases from J, the gap between germline ends came to 12 bases. The germline CDR1 and CDR2 sequences are MNHEY and SVGAGI. CDR3 nucleotides: TGTGCCAGCAGGGGGGGGCAGAACTACGAGCAGTACTTC. This gives the protein CASRGGQNYEQYF.

The rearrangement joins TRBV28 to TRBJ2-1; perhaps TRBD1 as D (5 bases). In germline, CDR1 is MDHEN, CDR2 SYDVKM. This CDR3 is 13 amino acids long. V lost 7 bases to trimming and J lost 6 bases, with 13 bases between them. CDR3 DNA: TGTGCCAGCAATAAACAGGTAAGCAATGAGCAGTTCTTC. Its protein is CASNKQVSNEQFF.

The chain carries TRBV15 and TRBJ2-3; the match to TRBD1 covers 11 bases. V was clipped by 0 bases and J by 4 bases; unmatched bases: 9. Germline assignment: CDR1 LNHNV and CDR2 YYDKDF (reference sequence). This CDR3 spans 18 amino acids. The DNA for the CDR3 is TGTGCCACCAGCAGAGATCTGCCCGGACAGGGGGCCCCAGATACGCAGTATTTT. Translation: CATSRDLPGQGAPDTQYF.

Points on this clone: Other DNA variants within this sample encode the same CDR3. The gene calls are TRBV6-1 and TRBJ2-7, with 8 positions matching TRBD1. This CDR3 region has 14 residues. Germline trimming cut 2 bases from V and 3 bases from J; bases unmatched to any gene: 3. CDR1 MNHNS and CDR2 SASEGT come from the germline V gene. The CDR3 region has the DNA TGTGCCAGCAGTGAATTAGGACAGGGCTACGAGCAGTACTTC. Its translation is CASSELGQGYEQYF.

The chain combines TRBV5-1 with TRBJ2-3, with D uncertain. The CDR3 is made up of 11 amino acids. Germline assignment: CDR1 SGHRS and CDR2 YFSETQ. The V end was cut by 6 bases, the J end by 5 bases, with 7 bases between. Here the CDR3 DNA reads TGCGCCAGCACCTTAAAAGATACGCAGTATTTT. Its translation: CASTLKDTQYF. The whole variable domain, remainder taken from reference TRBV5-1 and TRBJ2-3, is KAGVTQTPRYLIKTRGQQVTLSCSPISGHRSVSWYQQTPGQGLQFLFEYFSETQRNKGNFPGRFSGRQFSNSRSEMNVSTLELGDSALYLCASTLKDTQYFGPGTRLTVL.

The rearrangement uses TRBV6-5 and TRBJ1-2; TRBD1 matches at 7 bases. Germline V gene lookup returns CDR1 MNHEY and CDR2 SVGAGI. V was clipped by 2 bases and J by 8 bases; unmatched bases: 8. The CDR3 is 14 amino acids. The CDR3 protein is CASSYNRGVGGYTF. The CDR3 bases are TGTGCCAGCAGTTACAACAGGGGTGTTGGGGGCTACACCTTC.

The V and J genes are TRBV28 and TRBJ1-5; a possible D gene is TRBD1 (5 bases). CDR3 size: 12 residues. Germline loops: CDR1 MDHEN, CDR2 SYDVKM. V lost 8 bases and J lost 4, with 9 bases in between. DNA of the CDR3: TGTGCCAGCTGGGGGGGGAATCAGCCCCAGCATTTT. Translation: CASWGGNQPQHF.

This chain joins TRBV14 and TRBJ1-1; maybe TRBD1 (6 bases). The V gene lost 3 bases and the J gene lost 7 bases, with 27 bases spanning the gap. This CDR3 comprises 18 residues. Germline V gene lookup returns CDR1 SGHDN and CDR2 FVKESK. CDR3 bases: TGTGCCAGCAGCCAGAGCGCGTGGAAGTTTCCGGGACAAAGTGAAGCTTTCTTT. Amino acids: CASSQSAWKFPGQSEAFF.

The chain has TRBV28 and TRBJ1-5; TRBD1 agrees at 8 bases. CDR1 and CDR2 (germline): MDHEN, SYDVKM. With 1 base clipped from V and 2 bases from J, the junction kept 4 bases outside the gene matches. The CDR3 runs to 16 residues. DNA of the CDR3: TGTGCCAGCAGTTTATTACAGGGGGAGGGCAATCAGCCCCAGCATTTT. Translated: CASSLLQGEGNQPQHF.

As for this clone: Other DNA variants within this sample encode the same CDR3. The gene calls are TRBV30 and TRBJ2-7; D may be TRBD2 (6 bases). The CDR3 consists of 14 residues. Between the trimmed V and J ends, which lost 0 bases and 0 bases, there was a span of 9 bases. Germline values: CDR1 GTSNPN, CDR2 SVGIG (reference sequence). CDR3 in amino acids: CAWSVRRDSYEQYF. CDR3 DNA: TGTGCCTGGAGTGTACGGAGGGACTCCTACGAGCAGTACTTC. The full variable domain, rest sourced from reference TRBV30 and TRBJ2-7, is SQTIHQWPATLVQPVGSPLSLECTVEGTSNPNLYWYRQAAGRGLQLLFYSVGIGQISSEVPQNLSASRPQDRQFILSSKKLLLSDSGFYLCAWSVRRDSYEQYFGPGTRLTVT.

The chain uses TRBV5-8 and TRBJ2-7, with 7 bases lining up with TRBD1. V lost 0 bases to trimming and J lost 2 bases; unmatched junction nucleotides: 5. Germline V gives CDR1 SGHTS, CDR2 YDEGEE. The CDR3 is made up of 15 amino acids. The DNA of the CDR3 is TGTGCCAGCAGCTTGGCAGGGACAGCCGCCTACGAGCAGTACTTC. Protein sequence: CASSLAGTAAYEQYF.

J is TRBJ1-1 and V is TRBV13, with D possibly TRBD1 on 5 matching bases. Looked up from germline, CDR1 is PRHDT and CDR2 is FYEKMQ (reference sequence). V lost 2 bases and J lost 4, with 11 bases in between. This CDR3 contains 14 residues. The CDR3 region is CASSLQGEGTEAFF. For the CDR3, the DNA is TGTGCCAGCAGCTTACAGGGAGAGGGCACTGAAGCTTTCTTT.

The rearrangement links TRBV6-1 to TRBJ2-7, with D uncertain. Trimming removed 7 bases from V and 3 bases from J, with 7 bases in between. The CDR3 contains 11 residues. The germline V gene has CDR1 MNHNS and CDR2 SASEGT. The CDR3 sequence is CASKLNYEQYF. The CDR3 nucleotides read TGTGCCAGCAAACTGAACTACGAGCAGTACTTC.

This chain connects TRBV9 to TRBJ1-2; 9 bases are shared with TRBD1. Germline-derived CDR1 and CDR2 are SGDLS and YYNGEE. This CDR3 spans 15 amino acids. J gave up 7 bases and V 3 bases, and 10 bases lay outside the gene matches. CDR3 nucleotide sequence: TGTGCCAGCAGCGCGAACTCCGGGACAGGGCTTGGCTACACCTTC. Its translation is CASSANSGTGLGYTF.